This entry describes one TCR beta chain. Its antigen remains unknown. The data belong to a study of blood T cells in healthy people across ages. General study findings and limits: In older individuals, TCR beta diversity per million T cells was lower, falling roughly linearly with age. Estimates based on one million T cells were treated as lower bounds.

Sample-barcoded 5' priming and a J-beta primer mix drove a second PCR of roughly 6 to 12 cycles. TCRdb re-analysed the 5' RACE reads in MiXCR, keeping a single row per CDR3 protein. The table lists over a million distinct CDR3 sequences, roughly 40% of them singletons, with around 8% in the top ten. Donors each provided roughly 9.6 milliliters of peripheral blood. Germline CDR1 is SGHAT and CDR2 is FQNNGV. With 0 bases removed from V and 1 base from J, the gap between germline ends came to 8 bases. This CDR3 has 15 residues. Sequenced sample: blood. This chain connects TRBV11-2 to TRBJ2-3; D gene uncertain. This clonotype originated in a woman aged 18-29 years in good health. In nucleotides, the CDR3 is TGTGCCAGCAGCTTAGATCGATGGGGCACAGATACGCAGTATTTT. Protein sequence: CASSLDRWGTDTQYF.